One and the same sample provided the 18 T cell receptor beta chains below, sequenced in a study of T-cell memory formation after mild COVID-19. TCRdb reprocessed the 5' RACE reads via MiXCR and lists one record per CDR3 protein. Counted here are about 210,000 distinct CDR3 sequences, more than 25% occurring once; the ten biggest clones make up over 10%. Material for sequencing was PBMCs or a T cell subset sorted from them (not recorded which). These receptors were taken from an adult woman who had mild COVID-19 (a few samples of this study predate the infection). Cell type and time point are not known.

This clonotype showed up just once. The chain couples TRBV4-2 to TRBJ2-1; 8 positions match TRBD2. CDR3 length: 16 amino acids. V shed 0 bases, J shed 7 bases, and the junction held 8 bases outside the gene matches. The V gene's germline CDR1 is LGHNA and CDR2 YNFKEQ. The CDR3 spells CASSQEGGSSGNEQFF. CDR3 in DNA: TGTGCCAGCAGCCAAGAGGGTGGTTCTAGCGGGAATGAGCAGTTCTTC.

V is TRBV7-8 and J is TRBJ2-5, with 7 bases identical to TRBD1. The germline gives CDR1 SGHVS, CDR2 FQNEAQ. CDR3 length: 15 amino acids. V was clipped by 3 bases and J by 4 bases; unmatched bases: 8. This chain's CDR3 is CASSFTGVTRETQYF. CDR3 DNA sequence: TGTGCCAGCAGCTTTACAGGGGTTACCAGAGAGACCCAGTACTTC.

The chain joins TRBV20-1 to TRBJ1-2, with a weak D call TRBD1 (5 bases). V lost 6 bases and J lost 8, with 13 bases in between. Germline CDR1 and CDR2: DFQATT and SNEGSKA (reference sequence). CDR3 size: 11 residues. Here the CDR3 reads CSAEKTEGYTF. DNA for the CDR3: TGCAGTGCAGAAAAGACAGAAGGCTACACCTTC.

V and J are TRBV3-1 and TRBJ1-3; the D is unclear. Germline-derived CDR1 and CDR2 are LGHDT and YNNKEL (reference sequence). The V and J ends lost 7 bases and 0 bases respectively, with 13 bases between them. The CDR3 loop spans 15 amino acids. The CDR3 sequence: CASTATDFSGNTIYF. Here the CDR3 DNA reads TGTGCCAGCACGGCGACCGACTTCTCTGGAAACACCATATATTTT.

This clonotype was detected a few times. The chain carries TRBV7-2 and TRBJ1-1; D unresolved. Germline CDR1 is SGHTA and CDR2 is FQGNSA. With 5 bases removed from V and 8 bases from J, the gap between germline ends came to 18 bases. The CDR3 is made up of 14 amino acids. CDR3 nucleotide sequence: TGTGCCAGCAGCCCTACAACGGACTGGCAAGAAGCTTTCTTT. Translated, it gives CASSPTTDWQEAFF.

This clonotype was seen more than once but under ten times. The rearrangement links TRBV20-1 to TRBJ2-7; no definite D call. V lost 2 bases and J lost 3, with 11 bases in between. CDR1 and CDR2 (germline): DFQATT, SNEGSKA (reference sequence). The CDR3 totals 13 residues. The CDR3 nucleotides read TGCAGTGCTAGACAGTCCCGTAACTACGAGCAGTACTTC. Translating gives CSARQSRNYEQYF.

Here the CDR3 reads CASKNRPQGLAGALNEQFF. The DNA of the CDR3 is TGTGCCAGCAAGAATCGCCCTCAGGGACTAGCGGGAGCCCTCAATGAGCAGTTCTTC. The chain recombines TRBV7-2 with TRBJ2-1; 14 bases line up with TRBD2. The J segment lost 6 bases and the V segment lost 7 bases, leaving 17 bases of the junction unmatched. CDR1 is SGHTA and CDR2 is FQGNSA in the germline V gene. This CDR3 spans 19 amino acids.

This clonotype was seen repeatedly, ten times or more. V is TRBV6-2 or TRBV6-3 and J is TRBJ2-7; no reliable D call. Germline CDR1 is MNHEY and CDR2 is SVGEGT. The CDR3 is made up of 13 amino acids. V gave up 3 bases and J gave up 4 bases, with 10 bases separating them. CDR3 DNA sequence: TGTGCCAGCAGTTATACCCCTTCGTACGAGCAGTACTTC. Amino acids: CASSYTPSYEQYF.

This clonotype was counted a few times. J is TRBJ1-1 and V is TRBV5-1, with D maybe TRBD1 (6 bases). With 2 bases removed from V and 8 bases from J, the gap between germline ends came to 16 bases. The germline CDR1 and CDR2 sequences are SGHRS and YFSETQ. The CDR3 consists of 14 residues. CDR3 coding DNA: TGCGCCAGCAGCTTATTCCCAGGGGAGACCGAAGCTTTCTTT. Its translation is CASSLFPGETEAFF.

V is TRBV19 and J is TRBJ2-1; 7 bases line up with TRBD2. The germline gives CDR1 LNHDA, CDR2 SQIVND (reference sequence). V was pared by 7 bases and J by 3 bases, with 9 bases of the junction left unmatched. The CDR3 loop spans 15 amino acids. This CDR3 is CASNLGEGLYNEQFF. The CDR3 coding sequence is TGTGCCAGTAACCTAGGGGAGGGCCTCTACAATGAGCAGTTCTTC.

This chain links TRBV12-3 or TRBV12-4 with TRBJ2-3; D possibly uses TRBD1 or TRBD2 (5 bases each). CDR3 length: 18 amino acids. The V end was cut by 3 bases, the J end by 0 bases, with 19 bases between. CDR3 nucleotide sequence: TGTGCCAGCAGTTTTAGCTGGGGACCACACCCTAGCACAGATACGCAGTATTTT. Translated: CASSFSWGPHPSTDTQYF.

This clonotype occurred a few times. The chain combines TRBV30 with TRBJ2-1; maybe TRBD1 (8 bases). The CDR3 contains 13 residues. Germline CDR1 reads GTSNPN; CDR2 reads SVGIG (reference sequence). With 3 bases removed from V and 9 bases from J, the gap between germline ends came to 15 bases. The CDR3 here is CAWSRTGRGEQFF. The CDR3 coding sequence is TGTGCCTGGAGCCGGACAGGGAGGGGTGAGCAGTTCTTC.

The chain links TRBV12-3 or TRBV12-4 to TRBJ2-3; 7 bases map to TRBD1. CDR3 length: 15 residues. V shed 2 bases and J 2 bases; nucleotides not matched to a gene: 4. The CDR3 spells CASSLLGQLTDTQYF. CDR3 nucleotide sequence: TGTGCCAGCAGTTTATTGGGACAGCTCACAGATACGCAGTATTTT.

This clonotype was seen more than once but under ten times. V and J are TRBV6-2 or TRBV6-3 and TRBJ2-7; D is unresolved. The germline V gene encodes CDR1 MNHEY and CDR2 SVGEGT. The CDR3 totals 16 residues. Trimming took off 4 bases at V and 0 bases at J, with 16 bases between the two ends. The CDR3 reads CASSSYSRSLSYEQYF. The CDR3 DNA follows: TGTGCCAGCAGTTCCTACTCTCGCAGCCTCTCCTACGAGCAGTACTTC.

The V call is TRBV6-5, the J call TRBJ2-3, with unresolved D. In germline, CDR1 is MNHEY, CDR2 SVGAGI. This CDR3 is 16 amino acids long. Trimming removed 5 bases at V and 2 bases at J, with 17 bases between. The DNA for the CDR3 is TGTGCCAGCAGTACTCTTGAACCCGTCACCACAGATACGCAGTATTTT. Translated, it gives CASSTLEPVTTDTQYF.

This clonotype has more than one count but fewer than ten. This sequence joins TRBV3-1 and TRBJ2-4; TRBD1 agrees at 8 bases. Per the germline V gene, CDR1 is LGHDT and CDR2 is YNNKEL (reference sequence). The CDR3 spans 14 residues. V lost 4 bases and J lost 6; bases outside the gene matches: 5. The CDR3 nucleotides read TGTGCCAGCAGCCCCAGGGGGCTGGGAAACATTCAGTACTTC. Protein sequence: CASSPRGLGNIQYF.

In this sample, this clonotype turned up a few times. The chain uses TRBV7-2 and TRBJ2-7; the D gene is possibly TRBD1 (5 bases). CDR1 and CDR2 (germline): SGHTA, FQGNSA. The CDR3 is 15 residues long. The V end lost 1 base, the J end lost 4 bases, and 14 bases lay between the germline ends. The CDR3 nucleotides read TGTGCCAGCAGCTTAGACTCTTCAGGGTTGTACGAGCAGTACTTC. Translated: CASSLDSSGLYEQYF.

This clonotype has just a few counts. This chain links TRBV4-1 with TRBJ1-4, with D possibly being TRBD1 (5 bases). The CDR3 runs 15 residues. Germline values: CDR1 MGHRA, CDR2 YSYEKL. V lost 3 bases and J 1 base, leaving 9 bases between the germline ends. The CDR3 reads CASSHMGVTNEKLFF. The CDR3 nucleotides read TGCGCCAGCAGCCATATGGGGGTAACTAATGAAAAACTGTTTTTT.